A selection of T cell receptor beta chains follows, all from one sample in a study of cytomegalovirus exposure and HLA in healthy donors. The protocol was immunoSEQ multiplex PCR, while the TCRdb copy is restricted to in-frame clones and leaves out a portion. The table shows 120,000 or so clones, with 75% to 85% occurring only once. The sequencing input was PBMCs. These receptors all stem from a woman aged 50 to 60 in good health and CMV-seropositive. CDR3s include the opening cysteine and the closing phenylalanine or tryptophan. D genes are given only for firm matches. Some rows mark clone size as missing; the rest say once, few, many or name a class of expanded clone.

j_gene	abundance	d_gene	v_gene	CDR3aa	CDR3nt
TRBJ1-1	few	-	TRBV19	CASSIDSGRGMNTEAFF	TGTGCCAGTAGTATAGACTCAGGGAGGGGGATGAACACTGAAGCTTTCTTT
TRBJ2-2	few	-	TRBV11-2	CASSLDLIGELFF	TGTGCCAGCAGCTTAGATCTTATCGGGGAGCTGTTTTTT
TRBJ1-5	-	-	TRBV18	CASSPWGGESGPQHF	TGTGCCAGCTCACCATGGGGGGGTGAATCGGGGCCCCAGCATTTT
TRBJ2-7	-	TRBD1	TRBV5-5	CASSRQGAEEQYF	TGTGCCAGCAGCCGACAGGGGGCTGAGGAGCAGTACTTC
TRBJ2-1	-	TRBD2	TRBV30	CAWSLGLAGDEQFF	TGTGCCTGGAGCCTGGGACTAGCGGGAGATGAGCAGTTCTTC
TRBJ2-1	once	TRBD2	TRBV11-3	CASSKRTSPDEQFF	TGTGCCAGCAGCAAACGGACTAGCCCGGATGAGCAGTTCTTC
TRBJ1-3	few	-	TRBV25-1	CASSARGLGNTIYF	TGTGCCAGCAGCGCCAGGGGTCTTGGAAACACCATATATTTT
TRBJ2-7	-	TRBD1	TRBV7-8	CASSLSGTGAYEQYF	TGTGCCAGCAGCTTATCCGGGACAGGGGCCTACGAGCAGTACTTC
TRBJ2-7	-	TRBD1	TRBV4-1	CASRRQGSYEQYF	TGCGCCAGCAGACGACAGGGTTCCTACGAGCAGTACTTC
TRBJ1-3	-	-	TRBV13	CASSLGQGPPGNTIYF	TGTGCCAGCAGCTTAGGTCAGGGCCCCCCTGGAAACACCATATATTTT
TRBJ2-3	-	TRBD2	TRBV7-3	CASSLRGLAGVIDTQYF	TGTGCCAGCAGCTTACGAGGCCTAGCGGGAGTTATAGATACGCAGTATTTT
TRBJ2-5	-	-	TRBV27	CASSDRDLGLETQYF	TGTGCCAGCAGTGACAGGGATTTGGGACTGGAGACCCAGTACTTC
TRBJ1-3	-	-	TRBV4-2	CASAVGQGGGNTIYF	TGTGCCAGCGCCGTGGGGCAGGGCGGTGGAAACACCATATATTTT
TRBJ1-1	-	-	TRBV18	CASSPSGWTEAFF	TGTGCCAGCTCACCATCAGGGTGGACTGAAGCTTTCTTT
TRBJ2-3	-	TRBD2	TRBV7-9	CASSGVAGSTDTQYF	TGTGCCAGCAGCGGGGTAGCGGGGAGCACAGATACGCAGTATTTT